One and the same sample provided the 21 T cell receptor beta chains below, sequenced in a study of blood T cell repertoires in COVID-19. Measured with immunoSEQ multiplex PCR; TCRdb has only the in-frame clones, and not every one. This sample carries approximately 240,000 clones, approximately 86% of them seen once, and the ten largest clones take 4.9%. Sequencing used peripheral blood. These TCRs come from an elderly woman with active or convalescent COVID-19.

The chain links TRBV27 to TRBJ2-2; 7 nucleotides match TRBD1. Germline loops: CDR1 MNHEY, CDR2 SMNVEV (reference sequence). The CDR3 has 14 residues. The V segment lost 5 bases and the J segment 3 bases; nucleotides outside the gene matches: 3. This chain's CDR3 is CASSHRGYTGELFF. CDR3 sequence (DNA): TGTGCCAGCAGTCACAGGGGATACACCGGGGAGCTGTTTTTT.

The chain employs TRBV10-2 and TRBJ2-5; no clear D gene. The CDR3 sequence is 17 residues long. Germline V gene lookup returns CDR1 WSHSY and CDR2 SAAADI. V was shortened by 6 bases and J by 2 bases, with 22 bases between the two germline ends. The CDR3 DNA follows: TGCGCCAGCAGCCAGACTCAATACCTAGGTGAACAAGAGACCCAGTACTTC. Amino acids: CASSQTQYLGEQETQYF.

The chain carries TRBV19 and TRBJ2-3; possible D gene TRBD1, 6 bases. The CDR3 is 15 residues long. V was cut by 5 bases and J by 2 bases, with 14 bases left in between. CDR1 and CDR2 (germline): LNHDA, SQIVND (reference sequence). This CDR3 reads CASSFGAGATDTQYF. CDR3 in DNA: TGTGCCAGTAGTTTTGGGGCAGGGGCCACAGATACGCAGTATTTT.

The chain combines TRBV7-8 with TRBJ1-5; 7 nucleotides agree with TRBD1. This CDR3 region has 15 residues. Unmatched junction bases numbered 6, after V lost 5 bases and J lost 2 bases. Germline lookup yields CDR1 SGHVS and CDR2 FQNEAQ. For the CDR3, the DNA is TGTGCCAGCAGCCCGGGGCAGGGGGGCAATCAGCCCCAGCATTTT. Translation gives CASSPGQGGNQPQHF.

The chain recombines TRBV12-3 or TRBV12-4 with TRBJ2-3; D unclear. V lost 7 bases and J lost 4, with 6 bases in between. There are 11 residues in the CDR3. Written as DNA, the CDR3 is TGTGCCAGCACAGTGGCAGATACGCAGTATTTT. Translated, it gives CASTVADTQYF.

This chain links TRBV12-3 or TRBV12-4 with TRBJ1-2, with D possibly TRBD1 on 6 matching bases. V was pared by 3 bases and J by 5 bases, with 10 bases between. CDR3 length: 13 residues. The CDR3 coding sequence is TGTGCCAGCAGTTTTATGAGGGGGTATGGCTACACCTTC. Translated, it gives CASSFMRGYGYTF.

This rearrangement joins TRBV20-1 to TRBJ2-7; TRBD1 agrees at 12 bases. The CDR3 runs 15 residues. CDR1 and CDR2 from the germline V gene are DFQATT and SNEGSKA (reference sequence). V gave up 3 bases and J gave up 7 bases; unmatched junction bases: 10. Here the CDR3 reads CSASKLGQGAGEQYF. The CDR3, as DNA: TGCAGTGCTAGTAAATTGGGACAGGGGGCGGGGGAGCAGTACTTC.

The chain is built from TRBV7-8 and TRBJ1-5, with unresolved D. Between the trimmed V and J ends, which lost 3 bases and 1 base, there was a span of 10 bases. This CDR3 has 15 residues. Germline V gene lookup returns CDR1 SGHVS and CDR2 FQNEAQ. The CDR3 sequence is CASSLVLTSNQPQHF. CDR3 DNA sequence: TGTGCCAGCAGCTTGGTCCTAACGAGCAATCAGCCCCAGCATTTT. Combining the CDR3 with reference TRBV7-8 and TRBJ1-5 gives the whole variable domain GAGVSQSPRYKVAKRGQDVALRCDPISGHVSLFWYQQALGQGPEFLTYFQNEAQLDKSGLPSDRFFAERPEGSVSTLKIQRTQQEDSAVYLCASSLVLTSNQPQHFGDGTRLSIL.

The genes are TRBV18 and TRBJ2-1, with TRBD2 identical over 12 bases. After removal of 3 bases from V and 4 bases from J, the junction contained 19 bases not matched to a gene. Germline V lookup: CDR1 KGHSH, CDR2 LQKENI. The CDR3 is 21 residues long. The CDR3 region is CASSPVVGLAGISAVYNEQFF. In DNA form, the CDR3 reads TGTGCCAGCTCACCCGTCGTAGGACTAGCGGGGATCTCCGCCGTATACAATGAGCAGTTCTTC.

V usage is TRBV19 and J usage is TRBJ1-4, with D perhaps matching TRBD1 (5 bases). The ends were cut back, 1 base at V and 5 bases at J, with 14 bases in the middle. The CDR3 is 16 residues long. CDR1 and CDR2 (germline): LNHDA, SQIVND (reference sequence). The CDR3 reads CASSIGATRGNEKLFF. CDR3 coding DNA: TGTGCCAGTAGTATAGGGGCCACTCGGGGGAATGAAAAACTGTTTTTT.

The V call is TRBV5-1, the J call TRBJ2-7, with a possible D match to TRBD1 (5 bases). Germline V lookup: CDR1 SGHRS, CDR2 YFSETQ. V was pared by 0 bases and J by 5 bases, with 12 bases between. The length of the CDR3 is 14 residues. As DNA, the CDR3 is TGCGCCAGCAGCTTGGTTCCAGGGTCGGACGAGCAGTACTTC. It is translated as CASSLVPGSDEQYF. The whole variable domain, filled in from reference TRBV5-1 and TRBJ2-7, reads KAGVTQTPRYLIKTRGQQVTLSCSPISGHRSVSWYQQTPGQGLQFLFEYFSETQRNKGNFPGRFSGRQFSNSRSEMNVSTLELGDSALYLCASSLVPGSDEQYFGPGTRLTVT.

In DNA, the CDR3 is TGTGCCAGCAGTTACTCGGGACAAGGCAGGGGAGAGCAGTACTTC. The encoded protein is CASSYSGQGRGEQYF. V and J are TRBV6-6 and TRBJ2-7, with D possibly matching TRBD1 (6 bases). This CDR3 has 15 amino acids. Trimming left V 0 bases short and J 7 bases short, with 16 bases between. Looked up from germline, CDR1 is MNHNY and CDR2 is SVGAGI (reference sequence).

V is TRBV5-6 and J is TRBJ2-3; 7 bases match TRBD2. The germline V gene encodes CDR1 SGHDT and CDR2 YYEEEE. Trimming at V came to 1 base and at J to 0 bases, leaving 2 bases not matched to a gene. This CDR3 is built from 15 residues. The CDR3 nucleotides read TGTGCCAGCAGCTTGTGGGGGGGTAGCACAGATACGCAGTATTTT. Amino acids: CASSLWGGSTDTQYF.

This clone was counted only a few times. Here the CDR3 reads CASSSAGPDTGELFF. In DNA form, the CDR3 reads TGTGCCAGCAGCTCCGCAGGGCCCGACACCGGGGAGCTGTTTTTT. The chain combines TRBV7-7 with TRBJ2-2; D might be TRBD1 (5 bases). V shed 4 bases and J shed 3 bases, with 12 bases lying between them. This CDR3 is built from 15 residues. Germline V CDR1 and CDR2: SSHAT, FNYEAQ (reference sequence).

The chain recombines TRBV30 with TRBJ1-5; no definite D call. The CDR3 is 14 residues long. Germline V gene data show CDR1 as GTSNPN and CDR2 as SVGIG (reference sequence). The V and J ends lost 0 bases and 6 bases respectively, with 12 bases between them. The CDR3 DNA is TGTGCCTGGAGTGTACTCGGGGTCGGTCAGCCCCAGCATTTT. Translated: CAWSVLGVGQPQHF.

The chain employs TRBV28 and TRBJ1-2, with 7 bases that match TRBD1. Per the germline V gene, CDR1 is MDHEN and CDR2 is SYDVKM. Trimming at V came to 2 bases and at J to 8 bases, leaving 8 bases not matched to a gene. CDR3 length equals 14 residues. The CDR3 protein is CASSLTPRQGGYTF. CDR3 DNA sequence: TGTGCCAGCAGTTTAACTCCCCGACAGGGCGGCTACACCTTC.

The chain joins TRBV3-1 (or the pseudogene TRBV3-2) to TRBJ1-1, with D tentatively TRBD1 (6 bases). CDR3 length: 15 amino acids. Trimming shortened V by 0 bases and J by 4 bases, and 12 bases separated the two germline ends. Germline assignment: CDR1 LGHDT and CDR2 YNNKEL (reference sequence). The CDR3 DNA is TGTGCCAGCAGCCAAGACAGCAAAGGGGGCACTGAAGCTTTCTTT. It specifies CASSQDSKGGTEAFF.

The rearrangement joins TRBV5-8 to TRBJ2-5, with TRBD2 matching 12 bases. There are 15 residues in the CDR3. J lost 2 bases, V lost 4 bases, and 3 bases had no gene match. Germline CDR1 is SGHTS and CDR2 is YDEGEE. CDR3 amino acids: CASSQTSGRQETQYF. CDR3 DNA sequence: TGTGCCAGCAGCCAGACTAGCGGGAGACAAGAGACCCAGTACTTC.

The chain employs TRBV6-4 and TRBJ1-2; D remains unclear. The CDR3 runs 17 residues. With 5 bases removed from V and 4 bases from J, the gap between germline ends came to 23 bases. Germline CDR1 MRHNA, CDR2 SNTAGT. The CDR3 nucleotides are TGTGCCAGCAGTTTCTCCCTCACCTCGGCGGAGCTCTATGGCTACACCTTC. Translated: CASSFSLTSAELYGYTF.

This chain uses TRBV7-7 with TRBJ2-1, with 12 bases identical to TRBD2. The CDR3 runs 17 residues. Germline CDR1 SSHAT, CDR2 FNYEAQ (reference sequence). V dropped 1 base and J dropped 7; count of bases not matched to a gene: 8. The CDR3 region is CASSLGGLAGGLNEQFF. Here the CDR3 DNA reads TGTGCCAGCAGCTTAGGAGGCCTAGCGGGGGGGCTAAATGAGCAGTTCTTC.

The J gene is TRBJ1-2, the V gene TRBV3-1 (or the pseudogene TRBV3-2); TRBD1 might be the D (5 bases). V lost 1 base and J 6 bases, leaving 6 bases between the germline ends. This CDR3 is built from 12 residues. Germline loops: CDR1 LGHDT, CDR2 YNNKEL (reference sequence). CDR3 loop: CASSQVGDGYTF. DNA of the CDR3: TGTGCCAGCAGCCAAGTAGGGGATGGCTACACCTTC.